This record covers a single T cell receptor (beta chain). The record originates from a study of shared clonotypes between healthy human individuals. Study context: CD4 naive and CD4 memory each took three plates per donor, while CD8 naive took two and CD8 memory one.

Between the trimmed V and J ends, which lost 3 bases and 9 bases, there was a span of 18 bases. Germline CDR1 LNHDA, CDR2 SQIVND (reference sequence). There are 15 residues in the CDR3. Here immunoSEQ multiplex PCR was the method, and the copy in TCRdb shows in-frame clones only, minus some. The sample has 400,000 or so clones; 90% to 98% are singletons. Input material: memory CD8+ T cells sorted from blood. Subset defined: CD45RO+ cells pooled with CCR7-negative TemRA cells. The rearrangement uses TRBV19 and TRBJ2-1; weak D call: TRBD2 (5 bases). This sequence originates from a man aged 25 to 40 in good health. CDR3 residues: CASSISAGLLGEQFF. In DNA form, the CDR3 reads TGTGCCAGTAGTATTTCCGCCGGACTGTTGGGTGAGCAGTTCTTC.